The clone carrying this T cell receptor beta chain was counted between two and nine times. In the original processing: Reference gene primer amplification gave nucleated cell count estimates. Using immunoSEQ multiplex PCR, the repertoire was profiled, and TCRdb retains in-frame clones only, with some absent. V, J and clone size were drawn from that table, and D and trimming were deduced from the DNA. The sample consists of over 130,000 clones, 70% to 80% of them appearing once. The germline CDR1 and CDR2 sequences are SGHAT and FQDESV (reference sequence). The CDR3 consists of 12 residues. V was pared by 5 bases and J by 10 bases, with 4 bases of the junction left unmatched. The data were taken from a study of blood T cell repertoires in COVID-19. Study context: The United States, Italy and Spain provided the acute and convalescent COVID-19 samples. Sources were T cells, B-cell-depleted T cells, or PBMCs; the material itself was cDNA or gDNA.

Sample: peripheral blood. This TCR was sampled from a woman between 50 and 59 years old with active or convalescent COVID-19. The chain joins TRBV11-1 to TRBJ1-1, with TRBD1 matching 10 bases. CDR3 nucleotide sequence: TGTGCCAGCAGCGCTGGACAGGGGGGAGCTTTCTTT. Translation: CASSAGQGGAFF.